Below are 3 T cell receptor beta chains sequenced from a single sample in a study of T cell therapy after organ transplantation (dated by TCRdb to between 2019 and 2020). No antigen has been assigned to these receptors. Per the publication, the time point label means: 4-8 weeks after completion of therapy. Library preparation used the immunoSEQ multiplex PCR assay. The table was pulled from immuneACCESS by TCRdb, which kept in-frame rearrangements only. Such tables lose some clones; where checked, under half of the loss comes from unresolved V genes, and the rest has no known cause. The sample yields about 3,400 clones; 65% to 70% were counted once. The top ten clones comprise about 38% of the sample. The source was CD8+ T cells from blood, collected after autologous CMV-specific T cell therapy. These receptors all stem from a human patient who had received a solid organ transplant and had CMV disease. Some T cells may originate with the graft donor following a transplant.

The chain links TRBV6-1 to TRBJ2-5; D unresolved. This CDR3 comprises 14 residues. Per the germline V gene, CDR1 is MNHNS and CDR2 is SASEGT. V gave up 6 bases and J gave up 5 bases, with 16 bases separating them. CDR3 residues: CASRERAQWETQYF. In DNA form, the CDR3 reads TGTGCCAGCAGGGAAAGGGCGCAGTGGGAGACCCAGTACTTC.

DNA for the CDR3: TGTGCCAGCTGGGAGCAGCCGCAAGAGACCCAGTACTTC. The encoded protein is CASWEQPQETQYF. The chain employs TRBV6-1 and TRBJ2-5; tentative D call: TRBD2 (5 bases). Germline CDR1 reads MNHNS; CDR2 reads SASEGT. Trimming shortened V by 8 bases and J by 2 bases, and 12 bases separated the two germline ends. The CDR3 contains 13 residues.

The J gene is TRBJ1-4, the V gene TRBV9; D uncertain. The V and J ends lost 0 bases and 0 bases respectively, with 6 bases between them. From germline, CDR1 is SGDLS and CDR2 YYNGEE. The CDR3 runs to 15 residues. CDR3 loop: CASSVGGATNEKLFF. DNA for the CDR3: TGTGCCAGCAGCGTAGGAGGTGCAACTAATGAAAAACTGTTTTTT.